The sequence of this T cell receptor beta chain was determined in a study of blood T cell repertoires in COVID-19. Libraries were prepared by immunoSEQ multiplex PCR; TCRdb keeps only in-frame clonotypes and omits some of them. This sample has roughly 130,000 clones, with roughly 77% found just once. Germline CDR1 reads GTSNPN; CDR2 reads SVGIG (reference sequence). The CDR3 has 14 amino acids. Unmatched junction bases numbered 7, after V lost 2 bases and J lost 10 bases. This chain joins TRBV30 and TRBJ1-6, with 8 positions matching TRBD1. The receptor comes from a woman aged 65 to 85 with COVID-19, enrolled during active disease. The sequenced material came from peripheral blood. The DNA for the CDR3 is TGTGCCTGGAGTACCGACAGGGGAAGGTCACCCCTCCACTTT. It codes for CAWSTDRGRSPLHF.